Following are 27 T cell receptor beta chains from one sample sequenced in a study of T cells in Graves' hyperthyroidism and ophthalmopathy. RNA transcripts served as the template for amplifying TCR beta CDR3 regions. A set of HTBI primers served as the primers for a first-round RT-PCR of the TCR CDR3. TCRdb fed the multiplex PCR reads into MiXCR, producing one record per CDR3 protein. The profile covers hundreds of thousands of distinct CDR3 sequences, with approximately 14% appearing a single time and around 20% taken by the ten largest. The sample consisted of blood. The source of these receptors is a woman aged 60 to 75 with Graves' ophthalmopathy.

This clonotype occurred many times. This chain connects TRBV10-3 to TRBJ2-1, with a tentative D call TRBD1 (6 bases). V lost 5 bases to trimming and J lost 2 bases, with 10 bases between them. This CDR3 has 14 amino acids. Germline CDR1 reads ENHRY; CDR2 reads SYGVKD. CDR3 sequence reads: CAISRTETYNEQFF. Here the CDR3 DNA reads TGTGCCATCAGTAGGACAGAAACCTACAATGAGCAGTTCTTC.

The chain couples TRBV28 to TRBJ2-3; 8 bases match TRBD2. The CDR3 totals 14 residues. V lost 2 bases and J lost 7; bases outside the gene matches: 5. The germline V gene encodes CDR1 MDHEN and CDR2 SYDVKM. Here the CDR3 DNA reads TGTGCCAGCAGTTTACCCAGCGGGAGTAATACGCAGTATTTT. It codes for CASSLPSGSNTQYF.

The chain links TRBV12-5 to TRBJ2-1; D call uncertain. Trimming pared 0 bases from V and 2 bases from J, leaving 14 bases between. This CDR3 is built from 17 residues. The germline gives CDR1 LGHNT, CDR2 FRNRAP. The CDR3 spells CASGLVVQRGTYNEQFF. The DNA of the CDR3 is TGTGCTAGTGGTTTGGTAGTCCAGCGCGGCACCTACAATGAGCAGTTCTTC.

The sample holds many counts of this clonotype. The chain carries TRBV28 and TRBJ2-7; 11 positions match TRBD2. The ends lost 8 bases at V and 2 bases at J; junction bases unmatched: 5. Germline V gene sequence: CDR1 MDHEN, CDR2 SYDVKM. There are 14 residues in the CDR3. Here the CDR3 reads CASLTTSGTYEQYF. CDR3 sequence (DNA): TGTGCCAGCCTCACGACTAGCGGGACCTACGAGCAGTACTTC.

At least ten counts were recorded for this clonotype. The V and J genes are TRBV20-1 and TRBJ1-1; the match to TRBD1 covers 12 bases. Trimming removed 2 bases from V and 5 bases from J; junction bases left unmatched: 6. From germline, CDR1 is DFQATT and CDR2 SNEGSKA (reference sequence). The length of the CDR3 is 15 residues. CDR3 bases: TGCAGTGCTAGAATGGGACAGGGGGCCGGGACTGAAGCTTTCTTT. It is translated as CSARMGQGAGTEAFF.

This clonotype has more than one count but fewer than ten. This chain uses TRBV25-1 with TRBJ1-5; the match to TRBD1 covers 7 bases. The CDR3 contains 19 residues. Germline CDR1 is MGHDK and CDR2 is SYGVNS. Unmatched junction bases numbered 14, after V lost 1 base and J lost 2 bases. The CDR3 region is CASSESPDRIICGNQPQHF. The CDR3 region has the DNA TGTGCCAGCAGTGAATCTCCGGACAGGATAATTTGCGGCAATCAGCCCCAGCATTTT.

The chain joins TRBV20-1 to TRBJ2-4, with TRBD2 matching 7 bases. Germline lookup yields CDR1 DFQATT and CDR2 SNEGSKA (reference sequence). The CDR3 is 14 amino acids. V lost 6 bases to trimming and J lost 4 bases; unmatched junction nucleotides: 9. The CDR3 DNA reads TGCAGTGCCTTCTTTCGGGGAGGGAAAAACATTCAGTACTTC. Translated: CSAFFRGGKNIQYF.

This clonotype was detected ten times or more. V and J are TRBV6-5 and TRBJ2-7; the D call may be TRBD1 or TRBD2 (5 bases each). The CDR3 extends over 11 amino acids. CDR1 is MNHEY, CDR2 SVGAGI, per germline. V lost 2 bases, J lost 9 bases, and 8 bases lay in between. The CDR3 is CASSYRGGQYF. The CDR3 region has the DNA TGTGCCAGCAGTTACCGGGGCGGGCAGTACTTC.

The rearrangement uses TRBV29-1 and TRBJ2-1, with D perhaps matching TRBD2 (5 bases). Germline CDR1 is SQVTM and CDR2 is ANQGSEA. V was shortened by 6 bases and J by 0 bases, with 12 bases between the two germline ends. The CDR3 has 14 amino acids. The CDR3 DNA is TGCAGCGTAGTAGCGATTAGCTCCTACAATGAGCAGTTCTTC. Translated, it gives CSVVAISSYNEQFF.

Details on this clonotype: A clone one base away is much larger, so this may be a read error. The chain employs TRBV7-9 and TRBJ2-5, with a possible D match to TRBD1 (5 bases). Germline lookup yields CDR1 SEHNR and CDR2 FQNEAQ (reference sequence). The CDR3 is made up of 13 amino acids. CDR3 coding DNA: TGTGTCAGCAGTAGCAGGGCCCAAGAGACCCAGTACTTC. Protein product: CVSSSRAQETQYF.

This clonotype was observed a handful of times. The chain couples TRBV6-1 to TRBJ2-3, with 8 nucleotides matching TRBD1. This CDR3 has 16 amino acids. J lost 5 bases, V lost 6 bases, and 13 bases had no gene match. Germline CDR1 and CDR2: MNHNS and SASEGT. CDR3 DNA: TGTGCCAGCAGCCCGACGGCCGCCAGGGGGCAAGATACGCAGTATTTT. This translates into CASSPTAARGQDTQYF.

This clonotype was seen many times. The CDR3 is CASSPRSGQVAGQTQYF. The CDR3 DNA follows: TGTGCCAGCAGCCCAAGATCGGGACAGGTCGCCGGACAGACCCAGTACTTC. The rearrangement links TRBV5-8 to TRBJ2-5; TRBD1 matches at 8 bases. Trimming at V came to 4 bases and at J to 6 bases, leaving 17 bases not matched to a gene. The CDR3 loop spans 17 amino acids. Germline V gives CDR1 SGHTS, CDR2 YDEGEE.

This clonotype was seen more than once but under ten times. This chain joins TRBV28 and TRBJ1-4, with a tentative D call TRBD1 (6 bases). Germline lookup yields CDR1 MDHEN and CDR2 SYDVKM. Trimming shortened V by 6 bases and J by 0 bases, and 14 bases separated the two germline ends. The CDR3 contains 16 residues. The CDR3 region is CASSRGTFATNEKLFF. The DNA of the CDR3 is TGTGCCAGCAGCCGTGGGACATTTGCAACTAATGAAAAACTGTTTTTT.

This clonotype was seen repeatedly, ten times or more. The chain uses TRBV6-1 and TRBJ2-7, with TRBD1 identical over 9 bases. The V gene end was trimmed by 2 bases and the J gene end by 2 bases; junction bases not matched to a gene: 7. The germline V gene encodes CDR1 MNHNS and CDR2 SASEGT. This CDR3 comprises 16 residues. In DNA form, the CDR3 reads TGTGCCAGCAGTGAACCTCCGGGGACAGGGCCCTACGAGCAGTACTTC. Translation gives CASSEPPGTGPYEQYF.

This clonotype was observed at least ten times. This chain joins TRBV18 and TRBJ2-5; D not resolved. V shed 10 bases and J shed 1 base, with 19 bases lying between them. Germline-derived CDR1 and CDR2 are KGHSH and LQKENI. This CDR3 is 15 amino acids long. The CDR3 bases are TGTGCCACCCTGCGAAGCAGCCCCTTCCAAGAGACCCAGTACTTC. Protein product: CATLRSSPFQETQYF.

This clonotype came up many times. The chain couples TRBV29-1 to TRBJ2-7, with 9 positions matching TRBD2. This CDR3 region has 14 residues. CDR1 is SQVTM and CDR2 is ANQGSEA in the germline V gene. Unmatched junction bases numbered 3, after V lost 0 bases and J lost 3 bases. The CDR3 DNA is TGCAGCGTTGAAGAGGGCGGGAGGGACTACGAGCAGTACTTC. It yields the protein CSVEEGGRDYEQYF.

V and J are TRBV10-3 and TRBJ1-6; 7 nucleotides agree with TRBD1. V lost 4 bases, J lost 6 bases, and 15 bases stayed unmatched. The CDR3 covers 18 residues. Germline V gene data show CDR1 as ENHRY and CDR2 as SYGVKD. The CDR3 nucleotides read TGTGCCATCAGTGCATCAGTTAGGAGACAGGGATCTAATTCACCCCTCCACTTT. Its protein is CAISASVRRQGSNSPLHF.

This clonotype was counted ten times or more. The chain employs TRBV28 and TRBJ1-6; D is undetermined. CDR1 is MDHEN and CDR2 is SYDVKM in the germline V gene. Trimming removed 3 bases at V and 6 bases at J, with 9 bases between. The CDR3 length is 14 residues. CDR3 residues: CASSFRRGNSPLHF. In DNA, the CDR3 is TGTGCCAGCAGTTTTCGGCGGGGTAATTCACCCCTCCACTTT.

This clonotype was detected many times. The gene calls are TRBV2 and TRBJ2-7; 7 positions match TRBD2. The CDR3 consists of 14 residues. V lost 4 bases to trimming and J lost 3 bases; unmatched junction nucleotides: 6. In germline, CDR1 is SNHLY, CDR2 FYNNEI. For the CDR3, the DNA is TGTGCCAGCAGTGGGGCAGGGAGGGACTACGAGCAGTACTTC. Protein sequence: CASSGAGRDYEQYF.

This clonotype has ten or more counts. The chain uses TRBV30 and TRBJ2-7; TRBD2 matches at 12 bases. The V segment lost 0 bases and the J segment 9 bases; nucleotides outside the gene matches: 15. Germline V gene sequence: CDR1 GTSNPN, CDR2 SVGIG (reference sequence). The length of the CDR3 is 17 residues. Here the CDR3 DNA reads TGTGCCTGGAGTGTACTCTCCCGGGGACTAGCGGGCCTACGGCAGTACTTC. Residues: CAWSVLSRGLAGLRQYF.

With respect to this clonotype: Because the CDR3 is missing its conserved closing phenylalanine or tryptophan, this is likely a read error. J is TRBJ2-5 and V is TRBV18; weak D call: TRBD1 (6 bases). From germline, CDR1 is KGHSH and CDR2 LQKENI. CDR3 length equals 16 residues. The V and J ends lost 2 bases and 3 bases respectively, with 16 bases between them. The CDR3 region is CASSPITGTLKETQYL. The CDR3 bases are TGTGCCAGCTCACCAATAACGGGGACACTCAAAGAGACCCAGTACCTC.

This clonotype has at least ten counts. The rearrangement joins TRBV12-3 or TRBV12-4 to TRBJ1-1; 8 bases line up with TRBD1. CDR3 length: 13 residues. V lost 6 bases, J lost 5 bases, and 5 bases stayed unmatched. The CDR3: CASRTQGATEAFF. CDR3 nucleotide sequence: TGTGCCAGCAGAACCCAGGGGGCGACTGAAGCTTTCTTT.

The chain uses TRBV19 and TRBJ2-5; D ambiguous. Trimming removed 4 bases at V and 2 bases at J, with 8 bases between. The CDR3 has 13 amino acids. Germline V lookup: CDR1 LNHDA, CDR2 SQIVND (reference sequence). The CDR3 spells CASSTTRQETQYF. DNA for the CDR3: TGTGCCAGTAGTACGACAAGGCAAGAGACCCAGTACTTC.

This clonotype appeared many times. The chain recombines TRBV12-3 or TRBV12-4 with TRBJ2-1; 8 bases fit TRBD2. The CDR3 has 15 residues. With V trimmed by 6 bases and J by 5 bases, 9 bases remained unmatched. The CDR3 spells CASRERAGGNNEQFF. Written as DNA, the CDR3 is TGTGCCAGCAGAGAGCGGGCGGGAGGCAACAATGAGCAGTTCTTC.

This clonotype was counted between two and nine times. Given a much more abundant clone one base away, this may be a read error. This chain joins TRBV3-1 and TRBJ2-7; 8 bases fit TRBD1. The CDR3 loop spans 15 amino acids. In germline, CDR1 is LGHDT, CDR2 YNNKEL (reference sequence). The V segment lost 1 base and the J segment 6 bases; nucleotides outside the gene matches: 8. The CDR3 reads CASSQADRGDCEQYF. Here the CDR3 DNA reads TGTGCCAGCAGCCAAGCAGACAGGGGAGACTGCGAGCAGTACTTC.

In this sample, this clonotype turned up a few times. A read error may be the cause here, since a much bigger clone is one base away. The chain has TRBV2 and TRBJ2-3; TRBD2 agrees at 8 bases. Trimming took 5 bases from V and 0 from J; bases not matched to a gene: 7. This CDR3 is 16 amino acids long. CDR1 and CDR2 (germline): SNHLY, FYNNEI. Here the CDR3 DNA reads TGTGCCAGCAGTCATTTAGCGGGACCTAGCACAGATACGCAGTATTTT. Protein: CASSHLAGPSTDTQYF.

This clonotype has ten or more counts. The chain links TRBV6-6 to TRBJ2-5; the match to TRBD2 covers 9 bases. Germline CDR1 and CDR2: MNHNY and SVGAGI (reference sequence). The V gene end was trimmed by 0 bases and the J gene end by 5 bases; junction bases not matched to a gene: 4. CDR3 length: 15 residues. CDR3 nucleotides: TGTGCCAGCAGTTACTCTAGCGGGAGCGGGGAGACCCAGTACTTC. Its protein product is CASSYSSGSGETQYF.